The entry below gives a single TCR beta chain sequence along with its context. As yet, its antigen is unknown. The sample originates from a study of cytomegalovirus exposure and HLA in healthy donors. For the study at large: Some 200 million T cells yielded more than 90 million unique TCR beta sequences, as an earlier analysis found.

General study findings and limits: Later genetic work tied a missense DCLRE1C variant to beta-chain V and J trimming. Testing in vitro showed a few CMV-associated chains specific for CMV antigens.

With 60 Vbeta and 13 Jbeta primers, the PCR was carried out. Methods used by the authors: Counted up in a later analysis, unique TCR beta chains came to about 80 million, with roughly 11 million shared. Using immunoSEQ multiplex PCR, the repertoire was profiled, and TCRdb retains in-frame clones only, with some absent. V and J calls and clone size are as listed in that table; D and trimming were resolved from the DNA. This table has 50,000 to 60,000 clones, about three quarters appearing once. The CDR3 has 12 residues. The germline V gene has CDR1 SGHTA and CDR2 FQGNSA. V was shortened by 2 bases and J by 7 bases, with 6 bases between the two germline ends.

The origin of this receptor is a man between 18 and 29 years old in good health and CMV-seronegative. The sequenced sample was PBMCs. This chain joins TRBV7-2 and TRBJ1-5; D gene unclear. The CDR3 is CASSLLRQPQHF. The CDR3 nucleotides read TGTGCCAGCAGCTTACTACGACAGCCCCAGCATTTT.